This T cell receptor beta chain was sequenced for a study of glioma-infiltrating T cells after dendritic cell vaccination. Time point in this sample: after dendritic cell vaccination, including at tumor progression/relapse. Only patients with spare fresh-frozen tumor and over two years of follow-up were included. None of the glioblastoma patients had an isocitrate dehydrogenase mutation. Generated by immunoSEQ multiplex PCR, the TCRdb table keeps only in-frame clones and is missing some. Here the sample spans approximately 110,000 clones, 85% to 90% being singletons. The V gene's germline CDR1 is SGHDT and CDR2 YYEEEE. V was shortened by 3 bases and J by 7 bases, with 19 bases between the two germline ends. This CDR3 spans 15 amino acids.

Sequencing was performed on blood, taken after dendritic cell vaccination. The origin of this receptor is a human donor with glioblastoma. This chain uses TRBV5-6 with TRBJ1-2; D is ambiguous. CDR3: CASSSSLAEAGGYTF. The CDR3 DNA sequence: TGTGCCAGCAGCTCCTCCCTGGCAGAGGCCGGTGGCTACACCTTC. Full variable domain (rest looked up from reference TRBV5-6 and TRBJ1-2): DAGVTQSPTHLIKTRGQQVTLRCSPKSGHDTVSWYQQALGQGPQFIFQYYEEEERQRGNFPDRFSGHQFPNYSSELNVNALLLGDSALYLCASSSSLAEAGGYTFGSGTRLTVV.